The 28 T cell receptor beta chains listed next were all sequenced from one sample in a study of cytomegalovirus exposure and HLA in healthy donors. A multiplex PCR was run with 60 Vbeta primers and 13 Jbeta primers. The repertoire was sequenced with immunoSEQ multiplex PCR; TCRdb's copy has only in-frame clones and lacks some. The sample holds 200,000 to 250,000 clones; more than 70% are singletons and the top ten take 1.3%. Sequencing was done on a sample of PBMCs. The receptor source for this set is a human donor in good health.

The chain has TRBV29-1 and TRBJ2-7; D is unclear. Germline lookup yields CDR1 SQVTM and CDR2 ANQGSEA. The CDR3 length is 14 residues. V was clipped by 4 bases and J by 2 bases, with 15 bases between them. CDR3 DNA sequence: TGCAGCGTTGTACCCAGCGAGAAGGCCTACGAGCAGTACTTC. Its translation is CSVVPSEKAYEQYF.

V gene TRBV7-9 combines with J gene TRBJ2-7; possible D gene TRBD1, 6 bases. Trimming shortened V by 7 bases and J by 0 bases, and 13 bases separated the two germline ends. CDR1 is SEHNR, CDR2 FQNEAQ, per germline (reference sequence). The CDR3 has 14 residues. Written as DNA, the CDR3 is TGTGCCAGCAATCACAGGGAAGACTCCTACGAGCAGTACTTC. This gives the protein CASNHREDSYEQYF.

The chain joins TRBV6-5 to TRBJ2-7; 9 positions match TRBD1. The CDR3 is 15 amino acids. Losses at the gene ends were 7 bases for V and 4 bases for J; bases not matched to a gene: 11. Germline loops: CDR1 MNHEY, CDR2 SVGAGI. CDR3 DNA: TGTGCCAGCAACTTAGAGCCGGGACAGGGTTACGAGCAGTACTTC. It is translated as CASNLEPGQGYEQYF.

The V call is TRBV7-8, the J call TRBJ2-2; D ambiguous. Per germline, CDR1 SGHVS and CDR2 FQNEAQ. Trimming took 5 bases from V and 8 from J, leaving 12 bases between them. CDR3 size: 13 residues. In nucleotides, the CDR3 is TGTGCCAGCAGCGACACACTCCCGGGGGAGCTGTTTTTT. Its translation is CASSDTLPGELFF.

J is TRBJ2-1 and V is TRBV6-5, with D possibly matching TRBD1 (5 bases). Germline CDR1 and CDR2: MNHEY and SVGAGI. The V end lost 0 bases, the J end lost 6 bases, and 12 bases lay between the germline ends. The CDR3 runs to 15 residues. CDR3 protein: CASSYSTDSLNEQFF. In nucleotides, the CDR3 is TGTGCCAGCAGTTACTCGACAGATTCCCTCAATGAGCAGTTCTTC.

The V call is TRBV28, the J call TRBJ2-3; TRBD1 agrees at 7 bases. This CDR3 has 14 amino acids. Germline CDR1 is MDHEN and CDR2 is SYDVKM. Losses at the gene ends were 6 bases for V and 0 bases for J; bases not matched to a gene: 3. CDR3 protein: CASSQGQSTDTQYF. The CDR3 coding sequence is TGTGCCAGCAGCCAGGGACAGAGCACAGATACGCAGTATTTT.

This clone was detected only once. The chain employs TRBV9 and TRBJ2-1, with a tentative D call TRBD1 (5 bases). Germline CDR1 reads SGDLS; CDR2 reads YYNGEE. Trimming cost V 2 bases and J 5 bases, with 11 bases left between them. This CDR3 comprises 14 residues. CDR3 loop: CASSVRPRDNEQFF. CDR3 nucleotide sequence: TGTGCCAGCAGCGTTCGGCCCAGGGACAATGAGCAGTTCTTC.

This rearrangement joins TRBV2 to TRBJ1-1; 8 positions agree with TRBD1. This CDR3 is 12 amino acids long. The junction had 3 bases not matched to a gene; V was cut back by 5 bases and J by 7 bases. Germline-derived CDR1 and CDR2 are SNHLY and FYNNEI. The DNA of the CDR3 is TGTGCCAGCAGTATAGACAGGGGTGAAGCTTTCTTT. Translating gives CASSIDRGEAFF.

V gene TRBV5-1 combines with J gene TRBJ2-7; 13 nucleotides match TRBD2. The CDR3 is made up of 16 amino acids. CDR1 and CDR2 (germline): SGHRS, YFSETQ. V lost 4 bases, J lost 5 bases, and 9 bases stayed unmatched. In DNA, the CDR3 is TGCGCCAGCAGCCAAGGACTAGCGGGAGTGTTTCACGAGCAGTACTTC. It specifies CASSQGLAGVFHEQYF.

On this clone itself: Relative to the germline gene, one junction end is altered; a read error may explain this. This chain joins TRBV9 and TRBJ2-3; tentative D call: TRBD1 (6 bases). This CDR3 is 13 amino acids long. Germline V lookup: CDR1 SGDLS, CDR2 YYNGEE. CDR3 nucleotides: TGTGCCAGCAGCGTAGGATACCGGGACATACGGCATTTT. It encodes CASSVGYRDIRHF.

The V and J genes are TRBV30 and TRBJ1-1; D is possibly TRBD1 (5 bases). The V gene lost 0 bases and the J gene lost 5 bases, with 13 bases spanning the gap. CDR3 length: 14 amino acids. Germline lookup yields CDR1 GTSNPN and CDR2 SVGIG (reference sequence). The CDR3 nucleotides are TGTGCCTGGAGTGTAGCCCAGGGAAGGACTGAAGCTTTCTTT. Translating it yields CAWSVAQGRTEAFF.

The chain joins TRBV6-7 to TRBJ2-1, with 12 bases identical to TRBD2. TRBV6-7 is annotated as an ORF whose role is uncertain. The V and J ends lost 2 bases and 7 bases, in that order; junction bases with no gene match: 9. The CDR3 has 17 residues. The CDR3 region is CASSYPKTSGSGNEQFF. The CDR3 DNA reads TGTGCCAGCAGTTACCCTAAGACTAGCGGGAGTGGGAATGAGCAGTTCTTC.

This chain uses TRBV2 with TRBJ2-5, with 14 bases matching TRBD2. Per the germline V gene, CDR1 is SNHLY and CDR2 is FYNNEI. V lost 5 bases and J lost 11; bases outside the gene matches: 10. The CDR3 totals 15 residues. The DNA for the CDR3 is TGTGCCAGCAGTCCCGGACTAGCGGGAGGATTAGAGCAGTACTTC. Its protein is CASSPGLAGGLEQYF.

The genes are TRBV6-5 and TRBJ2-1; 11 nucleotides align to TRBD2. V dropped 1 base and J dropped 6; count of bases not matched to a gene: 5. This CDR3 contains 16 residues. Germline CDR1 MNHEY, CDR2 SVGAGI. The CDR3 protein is CASSYLASGRRNEQFF. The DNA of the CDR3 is TGTGCCAGCAGTTACTTGGCTAGCGGGAGGCGCAATGAGCAGTTCTTC.

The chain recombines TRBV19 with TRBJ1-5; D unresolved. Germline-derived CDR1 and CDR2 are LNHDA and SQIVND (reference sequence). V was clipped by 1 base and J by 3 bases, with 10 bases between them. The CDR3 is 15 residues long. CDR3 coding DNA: TGTGCCAGTAGTATAGGGCAGGCCCCCAATCAGCCCCAGCATTTT. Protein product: CASSIGQAPNQPQHF.

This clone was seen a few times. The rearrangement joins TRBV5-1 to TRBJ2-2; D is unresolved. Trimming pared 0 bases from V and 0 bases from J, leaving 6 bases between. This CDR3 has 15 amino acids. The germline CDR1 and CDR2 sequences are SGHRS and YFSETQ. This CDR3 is CASSLGSSNTGELFF. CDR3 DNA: TGCGCCAGCAGCTTGGGGAGTTCGAACACCGGGGAGCTGTTTTTT.

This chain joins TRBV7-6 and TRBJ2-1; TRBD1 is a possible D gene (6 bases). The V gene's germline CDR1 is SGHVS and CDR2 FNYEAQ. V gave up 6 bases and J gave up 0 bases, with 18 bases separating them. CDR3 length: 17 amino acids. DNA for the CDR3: TGTGCCAGCAGACTAGTTACAGGGATATACTCCTACAATGAGCAGTTCTTC. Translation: CASRLVTGIYSYNEQFF.

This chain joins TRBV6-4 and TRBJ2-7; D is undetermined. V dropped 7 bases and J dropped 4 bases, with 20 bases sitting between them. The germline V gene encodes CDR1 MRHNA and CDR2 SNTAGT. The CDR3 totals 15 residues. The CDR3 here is CASTRLNSTTYEQYF. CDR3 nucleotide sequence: TGTGCCAGCACCCGACTTAACTCGACGACGTACGAGCAGTACTTC.

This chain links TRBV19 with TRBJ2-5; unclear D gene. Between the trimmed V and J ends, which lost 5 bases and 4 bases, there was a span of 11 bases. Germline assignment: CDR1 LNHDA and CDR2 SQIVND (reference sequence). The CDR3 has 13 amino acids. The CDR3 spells CASSLLSRETQYF. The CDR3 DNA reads TGTGCCAGTAGTCTCCTTAGTAGAGAGACCCAGTACTTC. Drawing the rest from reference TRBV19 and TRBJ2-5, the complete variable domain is DGGITQSPKYLFRKEGQNVTLSCEQNLNHDAMYWYRQDPGQGLRLIYYSQIVNDFQKGDIAEGYSVSREKKESFPLTVTSAQKNPTAFYLCASSLLSRETQYFGPGTRLLVL.

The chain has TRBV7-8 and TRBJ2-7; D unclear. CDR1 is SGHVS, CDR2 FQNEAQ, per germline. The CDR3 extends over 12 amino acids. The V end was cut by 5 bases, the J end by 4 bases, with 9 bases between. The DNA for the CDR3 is TGTGCCAGCAGCCCCAACAATTACGAGCAGTACTTC. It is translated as CASSPNNYEQYF.

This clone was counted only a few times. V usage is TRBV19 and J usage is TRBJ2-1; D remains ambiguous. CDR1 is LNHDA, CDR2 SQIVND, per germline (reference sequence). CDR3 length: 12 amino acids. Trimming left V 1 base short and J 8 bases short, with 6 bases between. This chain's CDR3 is CASSIVGDEQFF. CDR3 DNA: TGTGCCAGTAGTATAGTGGGCGATGAGCAGTTCTTC.

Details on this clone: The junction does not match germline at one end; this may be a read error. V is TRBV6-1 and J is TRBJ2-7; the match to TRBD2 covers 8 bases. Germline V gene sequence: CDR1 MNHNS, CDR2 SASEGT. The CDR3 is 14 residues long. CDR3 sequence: CASSLSGTSYEQCF. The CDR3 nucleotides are TGTGCCAGCAGTCTTAGCGGGACCTCCTACGAGCAGTGCTTC.

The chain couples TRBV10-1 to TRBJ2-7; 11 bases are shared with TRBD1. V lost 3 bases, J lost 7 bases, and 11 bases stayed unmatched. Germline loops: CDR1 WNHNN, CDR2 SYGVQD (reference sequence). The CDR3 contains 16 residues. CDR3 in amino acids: CASSDPAGTGGMEQYF. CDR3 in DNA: TGCGCCAGCAGTGATCCTGCCGGGACAGGGGGAATGGAGCAGTACTTC.

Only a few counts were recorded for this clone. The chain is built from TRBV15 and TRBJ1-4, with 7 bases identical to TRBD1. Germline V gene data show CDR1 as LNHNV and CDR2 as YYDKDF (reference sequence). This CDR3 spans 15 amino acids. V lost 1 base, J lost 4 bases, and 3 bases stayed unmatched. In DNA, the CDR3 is TGTGCCACCAGCAGAGGTACAGGGGATAATGAAAAACTGTTTTTT. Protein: CATSRGTGDNEKLFF.

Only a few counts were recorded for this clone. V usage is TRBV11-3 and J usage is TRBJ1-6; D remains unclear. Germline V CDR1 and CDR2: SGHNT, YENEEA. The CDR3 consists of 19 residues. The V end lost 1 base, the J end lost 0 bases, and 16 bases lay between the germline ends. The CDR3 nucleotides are TGTGCCAGCAGCTTAGTTGAGTTACGGGAAAGCTCCTATAATTCACCCCTCCACTTT. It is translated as CASSLVELRESSYNSPLHF.

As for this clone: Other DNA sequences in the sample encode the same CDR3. CDR3 sequence: CASILAGSYEQYF. The CDR3 nucleotides are TGTGCCAGCATTTTAGCGGGGTCCTACGAGCAGTACTTC. The rearrangement links TRBV2 to TRBJ2-7, with TRBD2 matching 8 bases. Germline assignment: CDR1 SNHLY and CDR2 FYNNEI. CDR3 size: 13 residues. J was trimmed by 1 base and V by 7 bases; bases with no gene match: 3.

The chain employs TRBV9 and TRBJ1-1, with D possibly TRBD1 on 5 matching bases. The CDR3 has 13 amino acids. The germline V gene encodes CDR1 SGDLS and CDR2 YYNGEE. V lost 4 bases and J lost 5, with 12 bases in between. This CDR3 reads CASSLGGVTEAFF. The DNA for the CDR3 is TGTGCCAGCAGCCTCGGGGGGGTAACTGAAGCTTTCTTT.

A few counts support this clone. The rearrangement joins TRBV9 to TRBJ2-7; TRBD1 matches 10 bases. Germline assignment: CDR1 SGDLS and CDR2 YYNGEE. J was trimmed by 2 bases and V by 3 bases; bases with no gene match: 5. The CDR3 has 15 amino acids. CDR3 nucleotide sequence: TGTGCCAGCAGCGAGGGACAGGGGTCGACCTACGAGCAGTACTTC. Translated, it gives CASSEGQGSTYEQYF.